This T cell receptor (beta chain) was retrieved from a study of T cells expressing NK-cell markers. On the study more broadly: Seven sequenced donors out of eight were HCMV-seropositive, one seronegative.

Study-level findings and limits: More than 5 donors carried dominant NKG2C+ clonotypes that made up about 1.0-7.0% of their CD8+ T cells.

About this clonotype itself: Its antigen is not known.

The CDR3 consists of 12 residues. Germline CDR1 LNHDA, CDR2 SQIVND (reference sequence). TCRdb derives one entry per CDR3 protein from the 5' RACE reads, leaving out DNA. This table lists about 460,000 distinct CDR3 sequences. The gene calls are TRBV19 and TRBJ1-1. This TCR derives from a woman between 50 and 59 years old in good health. The material sequenced was blood T cells: a sorted CD56 or NKG2C T cell subset, CD4+ or CD8+ T cells, or bulk PBMC T cells (not recorded which). The CDR3 protein is CATIEGSTEAFF. Full variable domain (missing parts from reference TRBV19 and TRBJ1-1): DGGITQSPKYLFRKEGQNVTLSCEQNLNHDAMYWYRQDPGQGLRLIYYSQIVNDFQKGDIAEGYSVSREKKESFPLTVTSAQKNPTAFYLCATIEGSTEAFFGQGTRLTVV.